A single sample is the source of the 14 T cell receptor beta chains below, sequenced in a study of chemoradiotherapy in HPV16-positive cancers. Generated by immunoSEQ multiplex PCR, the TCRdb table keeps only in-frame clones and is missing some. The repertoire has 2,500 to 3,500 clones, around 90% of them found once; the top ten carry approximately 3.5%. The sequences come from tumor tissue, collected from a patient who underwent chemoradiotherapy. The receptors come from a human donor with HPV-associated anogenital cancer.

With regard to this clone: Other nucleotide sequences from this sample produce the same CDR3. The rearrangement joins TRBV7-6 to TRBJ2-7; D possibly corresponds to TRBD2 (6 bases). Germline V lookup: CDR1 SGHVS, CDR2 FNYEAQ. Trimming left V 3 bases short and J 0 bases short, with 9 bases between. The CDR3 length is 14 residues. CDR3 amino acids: CASSLEEGSYEQYF. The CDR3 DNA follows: TGTGCCAGCAGCTTGGAGGAGGGCTCCTACGAGCAGTACTTC.

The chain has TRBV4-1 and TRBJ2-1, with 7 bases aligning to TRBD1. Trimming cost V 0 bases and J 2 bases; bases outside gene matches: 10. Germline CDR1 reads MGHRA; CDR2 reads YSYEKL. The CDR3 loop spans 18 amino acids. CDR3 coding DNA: TGCGCCAGCAGCCAAGAAGGGGGCCCCTTGGCAGCCTACAATGAGCAGTTCTTC. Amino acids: CASSQEGGPLAAYNEQFF.

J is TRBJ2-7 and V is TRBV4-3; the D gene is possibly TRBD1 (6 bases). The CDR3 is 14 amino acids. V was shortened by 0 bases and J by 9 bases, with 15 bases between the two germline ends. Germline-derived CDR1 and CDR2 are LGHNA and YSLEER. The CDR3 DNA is TGCGCCAGCAGCCAAGAGGCGTACAGGGAAACGCAGTACTTC. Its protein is CASSQEAYRETQYF.

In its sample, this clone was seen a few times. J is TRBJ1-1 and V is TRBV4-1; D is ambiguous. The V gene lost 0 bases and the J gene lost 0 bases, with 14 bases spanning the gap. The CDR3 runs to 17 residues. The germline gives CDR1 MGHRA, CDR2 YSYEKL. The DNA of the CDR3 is TGCGCCAGCAGCCAAGATCCCTCGGGCGGCCTGAACACTGAAGCTTTCTTT. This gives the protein CASSQDPSGGLNTEAFF.

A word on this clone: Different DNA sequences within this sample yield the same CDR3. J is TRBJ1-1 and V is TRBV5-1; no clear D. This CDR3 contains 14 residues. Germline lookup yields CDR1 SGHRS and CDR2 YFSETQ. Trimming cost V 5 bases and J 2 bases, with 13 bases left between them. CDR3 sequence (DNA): TGCGCCAGCAGTTTAGGGCAAACAAACACTGAAGCTTTCTTT. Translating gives CASSLGQTNTEAFF.

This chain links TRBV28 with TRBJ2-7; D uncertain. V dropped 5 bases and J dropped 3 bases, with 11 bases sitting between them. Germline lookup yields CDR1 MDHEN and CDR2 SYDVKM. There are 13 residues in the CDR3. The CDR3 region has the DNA TGTGCCAGCAGTCTACGTCCCTACTACGAGCAGTACTTC. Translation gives CASSLRPYYEQYF.

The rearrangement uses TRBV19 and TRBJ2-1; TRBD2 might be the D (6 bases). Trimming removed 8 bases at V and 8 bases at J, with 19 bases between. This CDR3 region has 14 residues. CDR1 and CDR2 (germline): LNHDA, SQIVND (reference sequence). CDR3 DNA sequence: TGTGCCAGTCGGGGGTCTCCCGCTAGTGATGAGCAGTTCTTC. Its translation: CASRGSPASDEQFF.

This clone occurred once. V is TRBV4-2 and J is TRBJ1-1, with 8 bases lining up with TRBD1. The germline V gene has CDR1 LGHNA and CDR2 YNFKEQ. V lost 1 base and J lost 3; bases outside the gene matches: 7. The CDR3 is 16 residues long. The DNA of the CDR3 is TGTGCCAGCAGCCAAGGGGAGGCAGGGGGCTACACTGAAGCTTTCTTT. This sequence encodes CASSQGEAGGYTEAFF.

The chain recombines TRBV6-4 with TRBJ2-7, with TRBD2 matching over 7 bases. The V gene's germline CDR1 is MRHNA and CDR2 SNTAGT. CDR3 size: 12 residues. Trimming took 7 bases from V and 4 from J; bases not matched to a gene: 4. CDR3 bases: TGTGCCAGCAAGGCTAGCGGTTACGAGCAGTACTTC. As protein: CASKASGYEQYF.

In nucleotides, the CDR3 is TGCGCCAGCAGCCTCTCGTGGGCAGGGGGAATGGGAGAGACCCAGTACTTC. It yields the protein CASSLSWAGGMGETQYF. The V and J genes are TRBV5-1 and TRBJ2-5, with 7 bases matching TRBD1. Trimming took 4 bases from V and 4 from J; bases not matched to a gene: 16. Germline lookup yields CDR1 SGHRS and CDR2 YFSETQ. The CDR3 runs to 17 residues.

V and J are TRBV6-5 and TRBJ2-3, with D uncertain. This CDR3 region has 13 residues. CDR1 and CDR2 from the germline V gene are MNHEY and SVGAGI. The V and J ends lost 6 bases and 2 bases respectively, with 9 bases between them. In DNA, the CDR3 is TGTGCCAGCAGCCCACTTTTCACAGATACGCAGTATTTT. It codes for CASSPLFTDTQYF.

The chain's CDR3 is CASSAEASGRARNEQFF. CDR3 nucleotide sequence: TGTGCCAGCAGCGCCGAGGCTAGCGGGAGGGCCCGGAATGAGCAGTTCTTC. J is TRBJ2-1 and V is TRBV9, with 12 bases fitting TRBD2. Germline V gives CDR1 SGDLS, CDR2 YYNGEE. The CDR3 length is 17 residues. V shed 3 bases, J shed 7 bases, and the junction held 11 bases outside the gene matches.

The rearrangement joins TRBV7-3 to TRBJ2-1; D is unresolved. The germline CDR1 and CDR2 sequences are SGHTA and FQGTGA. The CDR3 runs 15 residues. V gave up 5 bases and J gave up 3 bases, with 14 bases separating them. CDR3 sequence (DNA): TGTGCCAGCAGCCTAAAAGGCCCGGGCTACAATGAGCAGTTCTTC. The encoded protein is CASSLKGPGYNEQFF.

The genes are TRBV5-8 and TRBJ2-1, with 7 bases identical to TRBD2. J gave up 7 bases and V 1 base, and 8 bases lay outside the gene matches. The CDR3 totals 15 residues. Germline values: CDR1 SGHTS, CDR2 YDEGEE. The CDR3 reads CASSLYGRPGNEQFF. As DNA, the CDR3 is TGTGCCAGCAGCTTGTACGGGAGGCCAGGAAATGAGCAGTTCTTC.